These 28 T cell receptor beta chains were all obtained from the same sample, sequenced in a study of T cell responses to AZD1222 COVID-19 vaccine. The assay was immunoSEQ multiplex PCR, and TCRdb's table has in-frame clones only and misses some. The data show 100,000 or so clones, approximately 88% seen once. The specimen comprised peripheral blood, sampled on day 0 of AZD1222 vaccination. These receptor sequences come from an adult in good health.

This chain joins TRBV7-8 and TRBJ1-2, with a tentative D call TRBD1 (6 bases). Trimming shortened V by 5 bases and J by 8 bases, and 21 bases separated the two germline ends. The CDR3 contains 15 residues. The germline V gene encodes CDR1 SGHVS and CDR2 FQNEAQ. CDR3 region: CASSPLNVGGFGYTF. CDR3 DNA sequence: TGTGCCAGCAGCCCACTTAACGTGGGGGGCTTCGGCTACACCTTC.

J is TRBJ1-1 and V is TRBV7-2; D unresolved. CDR1 and CDR2 from the germline V gene are SGHTA and FQGNSA. There are 14 residues in the CDR3. V was cut by 1 base and J by 0 bases, with 6 bases left in between. CDR3 bases: TGTGCCAGCAGCTTAGGGGCAATGAACACTGAAGCTTTCTTT. This encodes CASSLGAMNTEAFF.

Only one count was recorded for this clone. V gene TRBV9 combines with J gene TRBJ2-2, with D possibly TRBD1 on 6 matching bases. Trimming took 3 bases from V and 2 from J, leaving 14 bases between them. Germline loops: CDR1 SGDLS, CDR2 YYNGEE. This CDR3 has 16 residues. The DNA of the CDR3 is TGTGCCAGCAGCGCCTCACTGGGGACAAACACCGGGGAGCTGTTTTTT. Protein product: CASSASLGTNTGELFF.

V gene TRBV25-1 combines with J gene TRBJ2-5; 9 bases line up with TRBD2. CDR1 MGHDK and CDR2 SYGVNS come from the germline V gene. V trimming: 6 bases; J trimming: 5 bases; junction bases outside the gene matches: 4. The CDR3 extends over 13 amino acids. For the CDR3, the DNA is TGTGCCAGCAGACTAGCGGGCGGGGAGACCCAGTACTTC. Translating gives CASRLAGGETQYF.

The DNA of the CDR3 is TGTGCCAGCAGCAACAAGGGAAGGGGTGTTGGCTACACCTTC. This encodes CASSNKGRGVGYTF. The chain is built from TRBV7-9 and TRBJ1-2, with a possible D match to TRBD1 (5 bases). V was shortened by 5 bases and J by 7 bases, with 17 bases between the two germline ends. In germline, CDR1 is SEHNR, CDR2 FQNEAQ (reference sequence). The CDR3 is made up of 14 amino acids.

The gene calls are TRBV28 and TRBJ2-7, with TRBD1 identical over 7 bases. J gave up 4 bases and V 4 bases, and 10 bases lay outside the gene matches. Germline-derived CDR1 and CDR2 are MDHEN and SYDVKM. The CDR3 has 15 amino acids. In DNA, the CDR3 is TGTGCCAGCAGTTCCGGGGAAGGGGGCTTATACGAGCAGTACTTC. Its protein is CASSSGEGGLYEQYF.

This chain uses TRBV9 with TRBJ1-3; TRBD1 aligns across 7 bases. CDR3 length: 15 amino acids. Germline CDR1 reads SGDLS; CDR2 reads YYNGEE. Unmatched junction bases numbered 5, after V lost 5 bases and J lost 0 bases. The CDR3 reads CASSARDSSGNTIYF. The DNA of the CDR3 is TGTGCCAGCAGTGCCCGGGACAGCTCTGGAAACACCATATATTTT.

The chain employs TRBV4-1 and TRBJ2-1; the D is unclear. Germline CDR1 is MGHRA and CDR2 is YSYEKL. V was cut by 1 base and J by 6 bases, with 10 bases left in between. The CDR3 is 14 amino acids. The CDR3 DNA is TGCGCCAGCAGCCAAGCCCACTACCCCAATGAGCAGTTCTTC. Residues: CASSQAHYPNEQFF.

The rearrangement joins TRBV28 to TRBJ2-6; D is uncertain. The V and J ends lost 7 bases and 2 bases respectively, with 3 bases between them. Germline V gene sequence: CDR1 MDHEN, CDR2 SYDVKM. The CDR3 consists of 12 residues. This CDR3 reads CASNAGANVLTF. The DNA of the CDR3 is TGTGCCAGCAATGCTGGGGCCAACGTCCTGACTTTC.

The chain couples TRBV7-9 to TRBJ2-7, with TRBD1 matching 10 bases. Trimming at V came to 5 bases and at J to 4 bases, leaving 5 bases not matched to a gene. There are 14 residues in the CDR3. Per germline, CDR1 SEHNR and CDR2 FQNEAQ (reference sequence). This CDR3 is CASSPRDRGYEQYF. CDR3 sequence (DNA): TGTGCCAGCAGCCCCCGGGACAGGGGTTACGAGCAGTACTTC.

The rearrangement joins TRBV30 to TRBJ2-1; 13 bases line up with TRBD2. The CDR3 covers 15 residues. Germline CDR1 is GTSNPN and CDR2 is SVGIG (reference sequence). V gave up 6 bases and J gave up 9 bases; unmatched junction bases: 11. The CDR3: CACQKGGLAGIEQFF. The CDR3 DNA reads as TGTGCCTGCCAGAAAGGGGGACTAGCGGGAATTGAGCAGTTCTTC.

V usage is TRBV5-6 and J usage is TRBJ2-7, with D perhaps TRBD1 (5 bases). The CDR3 covers 14 residues. Germline V CDR1 and CDR2: SGHDT, YYEEEE. Trimming stripped 3 bases from V and 2 bases from J, with 12 bases between. CDR3 loop: CASSSTAFTYEQYF. The CDR3 DNA reads TGTGCCAGCAGCTCGACAGCTTTTACCTACGAGCAGTACTTC.

The chain carries TRBV2 and TRBJ1-5; D is unresolved. The ends were cut back, 7 bases at V and 0 bases at J, with 4 bases in the middle. CDR3 length: 12 residues. Germline-derived CDR1 and CDR2 are SNHLY and FYNNEI. The chain's CDR3 is CASTDSNQPQHF. CDR3 coding DNA: TGTGCCAGCACTGATAGCAATCAGCCCCAGCATTTT.

The chain links TRBV6-5 to TRBJ2-6; D not certain. The CDR3 consists of 14 residues. CDR1 and CDR2 from the germline V gene are MNHEY and SVGAGI. With 2 bases removed from V and 0 bases from J, the gap between germline ends came to 2 bases. DNA for the CDR3: TGTGCCAGCAGTTACGACTCTGGGGCCAACGTCCTGACTTTC. This encodes CASSYDSGANVLTF.

V usage is TRBV11-2 and J usage is TRBJ2-2; 10 bases map to TRBD2. Germline assignment: CDR1 SGHAT and CDR2 FQNNGV. The CDR3 has 17 amino acids. V was clipped by 2 bases and J by 4 bases; unmatched bases: 7. The CDR3 protein is CASSLYASGRSTGELFF. Written as DNA, the CDR3 is TGTGCCAGCAGCTTATACGCTAGCGGGAGATCCACCGGGGAGCTGTTTTTT.

The chain couples TRBV18 to TRBJ1-1; D not resolved. The CDR3 consists of 15 residues. Germline V lookup: CDR1 KGHSH, CDR2 LQKENI. Trimming pared 6 bases from V and 8 bases from J, leaving 22 bases between. The CDR3 DNA follows: TGTGCCAGCTCTCTAAGAACCGGGAGAGAACAGGAAGCTTTCTTT. Amino acid sequence: CASSLRTGREQEAFF.

This clone occurred once. The rearrangement uses TRBV19 and TRBJ2-6, with no clear D. V was clipped by 3 bases and J by 2 bases, with 14 bases between them. Germline V gene data show CDR1 as LNHDA and CDR2 as SQIVND (reference sequence). The CDR3 consists of 17 residues. Written as DNA, the CDR3 is TGTGCCAGTAGTATTACAAGCGTCCGGGCTGGGGCCAACGTCCTGACTTTC. Translated: CASSITSVRAGANVLTF.

The chain combines TRBV9 with TRBJ2-3; D might be TRBD2 (6 bases). The V end lost 0 bases, the J end lost 5 bases, and 16 bases lay between the germline ends. From germline, CDR1 is SGDLS and CDR2 YYNGEE. The CDR3 contains 16 residues. As DNA, the CDR3 is TGTGCCAGCAGCGTAGCCTTAGCCTCGGGGGAAGATACGCAGTATTTT. Its protein is CASSVALASGEDTQYF.

The V gene is TRBV4-2, the J gene TRBJ2-3; D unclear. The V and J ends lost 5 bases and 0 bases respectively, with 12 bases between them. The CDR3 is 15 amino acids. Germline CDR1 reads LGHNA; CDR2 reads YNFKEQ. CDR3 sequence reads: CASSAAATSTDTQYF. CDR3 DNA sequence: TGTGCCAGCAGCGCCGCGGCTACTAGCACAGATACGCAGTATTTT.

V is TRBV14 and J is TRBJ2-1, with D unresolved. This CDR3 comprises 13 residues. Germline CDR1 is SGHDN and CDR2 is FVKESK. V gave up 4 bases and J gave up 5 bases, with 9 bases separating them. The CDR3: CASSPTWNNEQFF. The CDR3, as DNA: TGTGCCAGCAGCCCCACATGGAACAATGAGCAGTTCTTC.

This chain uses TRBV28 with TRBJ2-3, with 7 positions matching TRBD1. The CDR3 loop spans 19 amino acids. The germline V gene has CDR1 MDHEN and CDR2 SYDVKM. Trimming cost V 2 bases and J 0 bases; bases outside gene matches: 14. Written as DNA, the CDR3 is TGTGCCAGCAGTTTACCCCCGACAGGGCTTATGTACAGCACAGATACGCAGTATTTT. Translated: CASSLPPTGLMYSTDTQYF.

On this clone: At one end the junction does not follow the germline gene, possibly because of a read error. The J gene is TRBJ2-5, the V gene TRBV10-3, with TRBD2 identical over 9 bases. Germline V gene data show CDR1 as ENHRY and CDR2 as SYGVKD. The CDR3 runs 16 residues. The CDR3 is CAICEARGGPHETQYF. In DNA form, the CDR3 reads TGTGCCATCTGTGAGGCGCGGGGGGGCCCCCACGAGACCCAGTACTTC.

This chain connects TRBV28 to TRBJ2-1, with TRBD2 identical over 7 bases. CDR1 and CDR2 (germline): MDHEN, SYDVKM. CDR3 length equals 13 residues. The J segment lost 10 bases and the V segment lost 5 bases, leaving 8 bases of the junction unmatched. The CDR3 is CASSRSGKGEQFF. For the CDR3, the DNA is TGTGCCAGCAGTCGGAGCGGGAAGGGAGAGCAGTTCTTC.

The chain employs TRBV11-2 and TRBJ1-4, with D tentatively TRBD1 (5 bases). This CDR3 spans 16 amino acids. Per the germline V gene, CDR1 is SGHAT and CDR2 is FQNNGV. Trimming stripped 0 bases from V and 3 bases from J, with 11 bases between. The CDR3 DNA follows: TGTGCCAGCAGCTTAGACAGGGAAGGACCTAATGAAAAACTGTTTTTT. It is translated as CASSLDREGPNEKLFF. Using reference TRBV11-2 and TRBJ1-4 for the parts outside the CDR3, the full variable domain is EAGVAQSPRYKIIEKRQSVAFWCNPISGHATLYWYQQILGQGPKLLIQFQNNGVVDDSQLPKDRFSAERLKGVDSTLKIQPAKLEDSAVYLCASSLDREGPNEKLFFGSGTQLSVL.

This clone was counted only a few times. The chain combines TRBV7-9 with TRBJ1-2; tentatively, D is TRBD1 (5 bases). The CDR3 spans 13 residues. Trimming took off 3 bases at V and 3 bases at J, with 8 bases between the two ends. Germline assignment: CDR1 SEHNR and CDR2 FQNEAQ (reference sequence). CDR3 in DNA: TGTGCCAGCAGCTTGACAGTAGACTATGGCTACACCTTC. Its protein is CASSLTVDYGYTF.

CDR3 in amino acids: CASSSSGYEQYF. The DNA of the CDR3 is TGCGCCAGCAGCTCGAGTGGGTACGAGCAGTACTTC. The V call is TRBV10-2, the J call TRBJ2-7; D remains ambiguous. Germline CDR1 reads WSHSY; CDR2 reads SAAADI. This CDR3 has 12 residues. V shed 6 bases and J shed 4 bases, with 10 bases lying between them.

The chain uses TRBV18 and TRBJ2-2; weak D call: TRBD1 (7 bases). Germline CDR1 reads KGHSH; CDR2 reads LQKENI. Trimming cost V 2 bases and J 4 bases, with 14 bases left between them. The CDR3 length is 16 residues. The CDR3 DNA sequence: TGTGCCAGCTCACCAAGAGCAGGGGGGTCCACCGGGGAGCTGTTTTTT. As protein: CASSPRAGGSTGELFF.

The chain employs TRBV2 and TRBJ1-6, with 9 nucleotides matching TRBD1. There are 15 residues in the CDR3. CDR1 is SNHLY, CDR2 FYNNEI, per germline. The trim removed 2 bases at V and 8 bases at J, leaving 4 bases unmatched. CDR3 sequence (DNA): TGTGCCAGCAGTGAAACAGGGGGCTCGTATTCACCCCTCCACTTT. Translated, it gives CASSETGGSYSPLHF.